This T cell receptor (beta chain) originates from a study of CD4 T cells in relation to SARS-CoV-2 and coronaviruses. CD4 enrichment then naive enrichment separated naive from memory CD4+ cells. V was cut by 0 bases and J by 6 bases, with 13 bases left in between. The germline CDR1 and CDR2 sequences are SGHRS and YFSETQ. The CDR3 is made up of 14 amino acids. Clones were sequenced by immunoSEQ multiplex PCR, and TCRdb holds only the in-frame ones, with some missing. Here the sample spans tens of thousands of clones, approximately 90% being singletons. The sequencing sample was made of naive CD4+ T cells from PBMCs. The subset is: naive CD4+ T cells isolated by negative enrichment. The V call is TRBV5-1, the J call TRBJ2-7; tentatively, D is TRBD1 (6 bases). This clonotype was obtained from an adult with COVID-19. The CDR3 here is CASSLVGGNGEQYF. The CDR3 coding sequence is TGCGCCAGCAGCTTGGTAGGGGGTAACGGCGAGCAGTACTTC.